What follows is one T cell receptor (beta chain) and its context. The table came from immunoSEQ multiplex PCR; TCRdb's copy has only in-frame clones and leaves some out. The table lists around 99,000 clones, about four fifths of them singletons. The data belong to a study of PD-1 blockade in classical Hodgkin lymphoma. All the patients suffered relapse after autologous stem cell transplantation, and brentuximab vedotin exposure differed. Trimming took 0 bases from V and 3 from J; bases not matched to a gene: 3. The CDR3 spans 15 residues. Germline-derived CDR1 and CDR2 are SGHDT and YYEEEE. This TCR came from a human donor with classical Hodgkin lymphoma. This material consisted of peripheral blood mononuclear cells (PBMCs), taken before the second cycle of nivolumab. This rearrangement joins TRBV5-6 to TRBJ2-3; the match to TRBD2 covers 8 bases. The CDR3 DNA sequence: TGTGCCAGCAGCTTGGTCGGGAGGGGGACAGATACGCAGTATTTT. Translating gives CASSLVGRGTDTQYF.